These 14 T cell receptor beta chains share one sample of origin, sequenced in a study of identical twins. TCRdb reanalysed the 5' RACE reads using MiXCR and keeps one entry per CDR3 protein. The sample consists of around 680,000 distinct CDR3 sequences, 8.6% of them appearing once. These data were also reused for a study on yellow fever vaccine responses in identical twins.

The sample comprised PBMCs. The receptor set was obtained from a young woman in good health.

This clonotype was counted many times. The chain combines TRBV6-1 with TRBJ1-1; D is undetermined. CDR1 is MNHNS and CDR2 is SASEGT in the germline V gene. CDR3 size: 13 residues. V was clipped by 3 bases and J by 3 bases, with 8 bases between them. For the CDR3, the DNA is TGTGCCAGCAGTGACGGGATATACACTGAAGCTTTCTTT. This gives the protein CASSDGIYTEAFF.

The J gene is TRBJ2-3, the V gene TRBV29-1; 8 positions agree with TRBD1. The germline gives CDR1 SQVTM, CDR2 ANQGSEA. This CDR3 contains 11 residues. V gave up 5 bases and J gave up 10 bases; unmatched junction bases: 5. Here the CDR3 DNA reads TGCAGCGTTACAGGGGGGTGTGCGCAGTATTTT. It codes for CSVTGGCAQYF.

This clonotype was picked up a small number of times. The chain recombines TRBV7-6 with TRBJ2-2; 7 nucleotides match TRBD2. In germline, CDR1 is SGHVS, CDR2 FNYEAQ. The CDR3 totals 16 residues. Trimming took 6 bases from V and 0 from J; bases not matched to a gene: 7. CDR3 in DNA: TGTGCCAGCAGGGTTACTAGCGCGGCGAACACCGGGGAGCTGTTTTTT. This gives the protein CASRVTSAANTGELFF.

The table lists this clonotype with a few counts. The chain is built from TRBV15 and TRBJ2-1; TRBD1 agrees at 10 bases. V was pared by 3 bases and J by 8 bases, with 7 bases of the junction left unmatched. Germline V gene lookup returns CDR1 LNHNV and CDR2 YYDKDF (reference sequence). The CDR3 is 15 amino acids. The CDR3 DNA follows: TGTGCCACCAGCAGTAGGGACAGGGGTGTCGATGAGCAGTTCTTC. Translation: CATSSRDRGVDEQFF.

The gene calls are TRBV20-1 and TRBJ2-7, with 8 bases fitting TRBD2. Germline-derived CDR1 and CDR2 are DFQATT and SNEGSKA (reference sequence). Losses at the gene ends were 4 bases for V and 6 bases for J; bases not matched to a gene: 5. The CDR3 is 12 amino acids. The CDR3 DNA sequence: TGCAGTGCTACGGGGGGGCCGGGCGAGCAGTACTTC. Encoded protein: CSATGGPGEQYF.

This rearrangement joins TRBV12-3 or TRBV12-4 to TRBJ2-7; D gene unclear. This CDR3 contains 14 residues. V was shortened by 3 bases and J by 0 bases, with 9 bases between the two germline ends. This chain's CDR3 is CASSFRSSSYEQYF. CDR3 nucleotide sequence: TGTGCCAGCAGTTTTCGCAGTAGCTCCTACGAGCAGTACTTC.

The chain couples TRBV12-3 or TRBV12-4 to TRBJ2-3, with TRBD2 matching 11 bases. J gave up 5 bases and V 3 bases, and 7 bases lay outside the gene matches. The CDR3 consists of 16 residues. CDR3: CASSLTSGNVGDTQYF. In nucleotides, the CDR3 is TGTGCCAGCAGTTTGACTAGCGGGAACGTTGGAGATACGCAGTATTTT.

In this sample, this clonotype turned up a few times. The chain links TRBV4-1 to TRBJ2-7, with D perhaps TRBD1 (6 bases). CDR1 and CDR2 from the germline V gene are MGHRA and YSYEKL. With 0 bases removed from V and 3 bases from J, the gap between germline ends came to 15 bases. CDR3 size: 16 residues. The CDR3 region has the DNA TGCGCCAGCAGCCAAGAGACGGGGACACTCATCTACGAGCAGTACTTC. As protein: CASSQETGTLIYEQYF.

The CDR3 sequence is CAWTSDPTLTYEQYF. The CDR3 region has the DNA TGTGCCTGGACCTCGGACCCCACTCTAACCTACGAGCAGTACTTC. V gene TRBV30 combines with J gene TRBJ2-7; D not resolved. The CDR3 totals 15 residues. V was cut by 4 bases and J by 2 bases, with 18 bases left in between. The germline V gene encodes CDR1 GTSNPN and CDR2 SVGIG (reference sequence).

This clonotype was seen only a few times. The chain recombines TRBV10-3 with TRBJ1-2, with 7 bases lining up with TRBD1. This CDR3 contains 13 residues. With 0 bases clipped from V and 7 bases from J, the junction kept 2 bases outside the gene matches. Germline CDR1 is ENHRY and CDR2 is SYGVKD. CDR3 in DNA: TGTGCCATCAGTGAGTCCGGGACAGCTGGCTACACCTTC. Translated: CAISESGTAGYTF.

The J gene is TRBJ2-1, the V gene TRBV6-2 or TRBV6-3, with D perhaps matching TRBD2 (5 bases). The CDR3 has 16 residues. Germline assignment: CDR1 MNHEY and CDR2 SVGEGT. The V end was cut by 6 bases, the J end by 2 bases, with 17 bases between. The CDR3 here is CASRQPSGRAYNEQFF. In DNA, the CDR3 is TGTGCCAGCAGGCAACCCAGTGGGAGAGCCTACAATGAGCAGTTCTTC.

CDR3 sequence reads: CASSHGGQIEQYF. The CDR3 DNA reads TGTGCCAGCAGCCACGGGGGACAGATCGAGCAGTACTTC. This chain connects TRBV3-1 to TRBJ2-7, with D possibly TRBD1 on 7 matching bases. CDR1 and CDR2 from the germline V gene are LGHDT and YNNKEL (reference sequence). Trimming pared 3 bases from V and 6 bases from J, leaving 12 bases between. The CDR3 covers 13 residues.

The chain employs TRBV14 and TRBJ2-7; TRBD2 might be the D (6 bases). V shed 4 bases and J shed 5 bases, with 18 bases lying between them. CDR1 is SGHDN, CDR2 FVKESK, per germline. This CDR3 has 15 residues. The CDR3 here is CASSPELGLRNEQYF. In DNA form, the CDR3 reads TGTGCCAGCAGCCCCGAATTGGGACTTCGGAACGAGCAGTACTTC. Supplemented by reference TRBV14 and TRBJ2-7, the full variable domain reads EAGVTQFPSHSVIEKGQTVTLRCDPISGHDNLYWYRRVMGKEIKFLLHFVKESKQDESGMPNNRFLAERTGGTYSTLKVQPAELEDSGVYFCASSPELGLRNEQYFGPGTRLTVT.

This clonotype was counted only a few times. V usage is TRBV5-1 and J usage is TRBJ2-7; 7 nucleotides agree with TRBD1. The CDR3 loop spans 16 amino acids. J lost 0 bases, V lost 0 bases, and 6 bases had no gene match. Germline V gene lookup returns CDR1 SGHRS and CDR2 YFSETQ. CDR3 DNA sequence: TGCGCCAGCAGCTTGGGTCCCGGGACAGACTCCTACGAGCAGTACTTC. It yields the protein CASSLGPGTDSYEQYF.